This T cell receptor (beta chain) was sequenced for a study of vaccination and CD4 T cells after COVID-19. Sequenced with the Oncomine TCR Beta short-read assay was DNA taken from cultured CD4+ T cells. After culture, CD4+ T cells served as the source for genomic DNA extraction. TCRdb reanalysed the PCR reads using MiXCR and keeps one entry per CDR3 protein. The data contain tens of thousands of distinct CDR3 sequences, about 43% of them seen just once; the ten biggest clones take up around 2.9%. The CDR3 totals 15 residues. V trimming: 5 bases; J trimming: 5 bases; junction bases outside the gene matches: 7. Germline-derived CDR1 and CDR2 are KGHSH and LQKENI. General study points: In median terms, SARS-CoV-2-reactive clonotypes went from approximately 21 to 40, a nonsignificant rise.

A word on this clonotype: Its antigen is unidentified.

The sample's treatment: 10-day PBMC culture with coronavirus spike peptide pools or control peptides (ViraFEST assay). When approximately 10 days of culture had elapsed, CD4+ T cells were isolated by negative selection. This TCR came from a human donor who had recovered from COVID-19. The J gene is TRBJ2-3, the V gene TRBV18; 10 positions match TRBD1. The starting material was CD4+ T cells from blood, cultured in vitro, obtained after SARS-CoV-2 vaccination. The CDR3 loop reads CASSARDRGIDTQYF. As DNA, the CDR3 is TGTGCCAGCTCAGCACGGGACAGGGGAATAGATACGCAGTATTTT.